The present entry profiles one TCR beta chain with its context. Its antigen is not identified. This sample is part of a study of yellow fever vaccine responses in identical twins. Overall study findings and caveats: Convergence reportedly seemed to mark part of the twins' vaccine T cell response, with personalization marking the rest.

Per the germline V gene, CDR1 is DFQATT and CDR2 is SNEGSKA (reference sequence). This CDR3 spans 13 amino acids. The ends were cut back, 0 bases at V and 3 bases at J, with 8 bases in the middle. TCRdb processed the RT-PCR reads anew with MiXCR; each CDR3 protein has one entry. The table shows 30,000 to 35,000 distinct CDR3 sequences, with approximately 54% occurring only once. The rearrangement uses TRBV20-1 and TRBJ1-1; possibly TRBD1 for D (5 bases). The clonotype comes from a woman younger than 30 who received the yellow fever vaccine. Sequenced here: T cells from blood (PBMCs), unsorted or a sorted subset (not recorded which), sampled before or after yellow fever vaccination (not recorded which). The CDR3 sequence is CSAREPQDTEAFF. As DNA, the CDR3 is TGCAGTGCTAGAGAACCACAGGACACTGAAGCTTTCTTT.